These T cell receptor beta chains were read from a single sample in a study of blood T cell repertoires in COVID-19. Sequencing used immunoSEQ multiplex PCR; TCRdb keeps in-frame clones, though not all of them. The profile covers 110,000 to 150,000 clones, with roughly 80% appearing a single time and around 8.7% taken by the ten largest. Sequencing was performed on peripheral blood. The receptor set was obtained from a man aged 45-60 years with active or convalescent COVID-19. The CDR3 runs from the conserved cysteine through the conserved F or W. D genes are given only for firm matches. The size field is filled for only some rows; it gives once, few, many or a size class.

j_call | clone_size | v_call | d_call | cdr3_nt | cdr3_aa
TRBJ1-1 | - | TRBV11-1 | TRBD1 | TGTGCCAGCAGCTCCCTGACAGGGTCGAACACTGAAGCTTTCTTT | CASSSLTGSNTEAFF
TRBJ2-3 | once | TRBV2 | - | TGTGCCAGCAGTCCTAGTGGAGATACGCAGTATTTT | CASSPSGDTQYF
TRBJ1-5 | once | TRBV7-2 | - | TGTGCCAGCAGCTACCAGGGCGGCAATCAGCCCCAGCATTTT | CASSYQGGNQPQHF
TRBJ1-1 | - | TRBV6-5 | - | TGTGCCAGCAGTTACAATGAGGGCACTGAAGCTTTCTTT | CASSYNEGTEAFF
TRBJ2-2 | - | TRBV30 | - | TGTGCCTGGAGCACAGGGATAGCCGGGGAGCTGTTTTTT | CAWSTGIAGELFF
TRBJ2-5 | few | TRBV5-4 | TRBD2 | TGTGCCAGCAGCCCACCCGGACTAGCGGGAGTAGAGACCCAGTACTTC | CASSPPGLAGVETQYF
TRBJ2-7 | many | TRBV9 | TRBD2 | TGTGCCAGCAGCGCAGAGCCCGGACTAGCGGCTGGCGAGCAGTACTTC | CASSAEPGLAAGEQYF
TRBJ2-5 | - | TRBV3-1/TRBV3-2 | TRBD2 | TGTGCCAGCAGCCGATGGACTAGCGAGCAGACCCAGTACTTC | CASSRWTSEQTQYF
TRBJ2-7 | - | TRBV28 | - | TGTGCCAGCAGTCCTCCTAGCGCCTCTACGACCGAGCAGTACTTC | CASSPPSASTTEQYF
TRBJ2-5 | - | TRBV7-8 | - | TGTGCCAGCAGCGGGGGGTCGACAGGGGAGACCCAGTACTTC | CASSGGSTGETQYF
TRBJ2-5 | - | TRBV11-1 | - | TGTGCCAGCAGCTTTGCGGAGACCCAGTACTTC | CASSFAETQYF
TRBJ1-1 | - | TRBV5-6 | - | TGTGCCAGCAGCCCGGCCGGGGTGAGCACTGAAGCTTTCTTT | CASSPAGVSTEAFF
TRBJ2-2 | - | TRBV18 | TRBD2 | TGTGCCAGCTCACCTAGGCGAGGCGGGGGGACGAACACCGGGGAGCTGTTTTTT | CASSPRRGGGTNTGELFF
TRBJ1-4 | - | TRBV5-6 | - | TGTGCCAGCAGCCCCATAGCCGGGTCTGAAAAACTGTTTTTT | CASSPIAGSEKLFF
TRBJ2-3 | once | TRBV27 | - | TGTGCCAGCAGTCGGTGGGGGACTCCTAGGACAGATACGCAGTATTTT | CASSRWGTPRTDTQYF
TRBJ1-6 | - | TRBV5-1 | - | TGCGCCAGCAGCCGGGGATCAGGGGTTTATAATTCACCCCTCCACTTT | CASSRGSGVYNSPLHF
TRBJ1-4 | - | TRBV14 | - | TGTGCCAGCAGCCAAGATCCGGCCAACTACGGTGAAAAACTGTTTTTT | CASSQDPANYGEKLFF
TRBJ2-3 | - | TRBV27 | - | TGTGCCAGCAGTCTCCAACGACTAGTTCCCAGGCTCGATACGCAGTATTTT | CASSLQRLVPRLDTQYF
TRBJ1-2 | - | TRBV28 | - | TGTGCCACCCGCGGGATAGTCTTC | CATRGIVF
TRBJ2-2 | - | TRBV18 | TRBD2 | TGTGCCAGCTCACCACCTAGCGGGAGTAACGGGGAGCTGTTTTTT | CASSPPSGSNGELFF
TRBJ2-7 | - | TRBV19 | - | TGTGCCAGTAGTACGACTGCTAGCTTCCACGAGCAGTACTTC | CASSTTASFHEQYF
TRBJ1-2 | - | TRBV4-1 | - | TGCGCCAGCAGCCAAGATCCGGGTACGCTCTATGGCTACACCTTC | CASSQDPGTLYGYTF
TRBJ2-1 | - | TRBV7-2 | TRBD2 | TGTGCCAGCAGCTTAGCGGGAGGGCCCCGAGAGCAGTTCTTC | CASSLAGGPREQFF
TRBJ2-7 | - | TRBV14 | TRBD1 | TGTGCCAGCAGCGGGACCGGGACAGGCCAATACGAGCAGTACTTC | CASSGTGTGQYEQYF
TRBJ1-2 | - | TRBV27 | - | TGTGCCAGCAGTTTATCGCACAGGGTAAATGGTGGCTACACCTTC | CASSLSHRVNGGYTF